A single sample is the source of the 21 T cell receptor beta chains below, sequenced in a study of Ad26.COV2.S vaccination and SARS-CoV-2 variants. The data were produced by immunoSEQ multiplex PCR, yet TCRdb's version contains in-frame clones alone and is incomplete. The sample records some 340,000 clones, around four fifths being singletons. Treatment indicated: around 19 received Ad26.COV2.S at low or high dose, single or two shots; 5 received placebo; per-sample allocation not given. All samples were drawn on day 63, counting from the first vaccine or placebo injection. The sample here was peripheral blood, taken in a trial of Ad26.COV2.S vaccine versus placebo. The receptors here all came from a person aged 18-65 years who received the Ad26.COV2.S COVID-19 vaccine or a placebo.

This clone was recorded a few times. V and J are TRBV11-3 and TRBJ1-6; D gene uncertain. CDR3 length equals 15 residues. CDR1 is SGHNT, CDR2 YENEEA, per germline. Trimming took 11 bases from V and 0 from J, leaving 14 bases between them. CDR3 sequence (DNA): TGTGCCTGCCGGACGGGCAGCTCCTATAATTCACCCCTCCACTTT. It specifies CACRTGSSYNSPLHF.

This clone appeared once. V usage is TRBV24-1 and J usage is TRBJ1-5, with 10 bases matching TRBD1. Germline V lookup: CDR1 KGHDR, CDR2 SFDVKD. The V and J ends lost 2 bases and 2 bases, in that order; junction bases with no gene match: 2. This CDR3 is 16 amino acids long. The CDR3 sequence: CATSDSGTGGNQPQHF. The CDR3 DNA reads TGTGCCACCAGTGATTCCGGGACAGGGGGCAATCAGCCCCAGCATTTT.

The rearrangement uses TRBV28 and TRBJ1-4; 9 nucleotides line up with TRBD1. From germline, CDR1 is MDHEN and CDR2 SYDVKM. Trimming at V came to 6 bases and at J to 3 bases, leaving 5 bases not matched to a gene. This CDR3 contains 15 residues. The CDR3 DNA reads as TGTGCCAGCAGAATACAGGGGGCTTCTAATGAAAAACTGTTTTTT. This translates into CASRIQGASNEKLFF.

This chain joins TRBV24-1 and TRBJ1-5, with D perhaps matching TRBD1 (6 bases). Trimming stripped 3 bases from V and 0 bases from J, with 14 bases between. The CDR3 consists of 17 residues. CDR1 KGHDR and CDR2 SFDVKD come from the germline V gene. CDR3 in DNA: TGTGCCACCAGTGATCGGGGGGGCACAACTAGCAATCAGCCCCAGCATTTT. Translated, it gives CATSDRGGTTSNQPQHF.

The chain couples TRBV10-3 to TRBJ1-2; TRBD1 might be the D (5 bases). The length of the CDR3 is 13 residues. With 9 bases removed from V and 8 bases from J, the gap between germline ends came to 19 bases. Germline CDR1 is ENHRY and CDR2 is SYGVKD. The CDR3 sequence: CAIQKDKSSGYTF. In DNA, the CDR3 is TGTGCCATACAAAAGGACAAGTCTAGCGGCTACACCTTC.

The DNA of the CDR3 is TGCGCCAGCAGCCAAAGCAGTGCAGGGGGTATTAAGTCGGAAGCTTTCTTT. This codes for CASSQSSAGGIKSEAFF. This sequence joins TRBV4-1 and TRBJ1-1; 7 nucleotides match TRBD1. The germline gives CDR1 MGHRA, CDR2 YSYEKL. The CDR3 length is 17 residues. The trim removed 2 bases at V and 8 bases at J, leaving 17 bases unmatched.

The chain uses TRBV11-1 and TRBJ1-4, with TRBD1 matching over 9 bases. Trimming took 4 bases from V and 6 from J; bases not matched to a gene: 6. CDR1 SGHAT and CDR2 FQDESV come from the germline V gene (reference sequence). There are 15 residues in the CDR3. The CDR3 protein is CASSSTRDRDEKLFF. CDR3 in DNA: TGTGCCAGCAGCTCCACTCGGGACAGGGATGAAAAACTGTTTTTT.

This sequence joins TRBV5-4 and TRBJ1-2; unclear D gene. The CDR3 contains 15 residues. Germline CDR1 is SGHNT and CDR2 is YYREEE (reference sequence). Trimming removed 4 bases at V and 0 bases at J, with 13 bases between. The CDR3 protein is CASSAATGANYGYTF. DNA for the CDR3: TGTGCCAGCAGCGCTGCCACGGGAGCTAACTATGGCTACACCTTC. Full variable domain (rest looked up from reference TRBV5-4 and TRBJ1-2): ETGVTQSPTHLIKTRGQQVTLRCSSQSGHNTVSWYQQALGQGPQFIFQYYREEENGRGNFPPRFSGLQFPNYSSELNVNALELDDSALYLCASSAATGANYGYTFGSGTRLTVV.

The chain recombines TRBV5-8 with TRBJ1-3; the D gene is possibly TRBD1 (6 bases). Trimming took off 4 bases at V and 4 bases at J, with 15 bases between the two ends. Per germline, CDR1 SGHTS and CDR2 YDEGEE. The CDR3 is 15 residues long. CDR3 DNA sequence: TGTGCCAGCAGCCCATCGGACAGACGAGGAAACACCATATATTTT. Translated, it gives CASSPSDRRGNTIYF.

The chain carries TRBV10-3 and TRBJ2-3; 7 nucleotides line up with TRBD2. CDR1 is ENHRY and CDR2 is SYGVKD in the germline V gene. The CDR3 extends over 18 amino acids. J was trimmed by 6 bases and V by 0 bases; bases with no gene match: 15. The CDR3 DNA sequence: TGTGCCATCAGTGAGTCCCTGCGATCGAGCGGGGCGAGGGATACGCAGTATTTT. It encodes CAISESLRSSGARDTQYF.

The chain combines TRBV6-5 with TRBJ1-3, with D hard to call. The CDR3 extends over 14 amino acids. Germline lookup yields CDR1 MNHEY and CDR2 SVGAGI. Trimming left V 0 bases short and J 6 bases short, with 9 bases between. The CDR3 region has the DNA TGTGCCAGCAGTTACTCTGGAGGGCAAAACACCATATATTTT. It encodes CASSYSGGQNTIYF.

The CDR3 protein is CASSAPSGQGSNSPLHF. The CDR3 DNA reads as TGTGCCAGCAGCGCCCCTTCTGGACAGGGTAGTAATTCACCCCTCCACTTT. The chain uses TRBV9 and TRBJ1-6; 8 bases align to TRBD1. CDR1 and CDR2 from the germline V gene are SGDLS and YYNGEE. CDR3 length: 17 residues. J was trimmed by 6 bases and V by 3 bases; bases with no gene match: 11.

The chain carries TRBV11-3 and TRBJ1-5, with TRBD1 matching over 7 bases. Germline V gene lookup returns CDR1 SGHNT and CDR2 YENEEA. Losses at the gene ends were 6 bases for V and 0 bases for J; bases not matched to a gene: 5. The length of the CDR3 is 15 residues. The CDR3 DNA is TGTGCCAGCAGACCCGGGACAGATAGCAATCAGCCCCAGCATTTT. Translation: CASRPGTDSNQPQHF.

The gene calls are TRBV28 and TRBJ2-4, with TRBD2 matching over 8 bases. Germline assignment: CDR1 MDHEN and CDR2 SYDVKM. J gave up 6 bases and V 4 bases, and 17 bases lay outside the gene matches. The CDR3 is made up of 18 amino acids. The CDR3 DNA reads TGTGCCAGCAGTTCCAAAAAATCCCAGGGACTAGTGGGAAACATTCAGTACTTC. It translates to CASSSKKSQGLVGNIQYF.

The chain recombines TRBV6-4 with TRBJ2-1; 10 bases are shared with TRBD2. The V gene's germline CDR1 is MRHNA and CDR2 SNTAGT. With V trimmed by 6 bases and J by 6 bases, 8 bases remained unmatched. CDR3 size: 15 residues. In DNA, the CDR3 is TGTGCCAGCAGCAGGACTAGCGGCTCTCTCAATGAGCAGTTCTTC. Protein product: CASSRTSGSLNEQFF.

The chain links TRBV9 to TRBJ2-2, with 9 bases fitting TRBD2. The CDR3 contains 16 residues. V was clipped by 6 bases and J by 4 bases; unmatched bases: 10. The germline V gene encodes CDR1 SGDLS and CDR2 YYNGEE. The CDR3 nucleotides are TGTGCCAGCACCGTCGGCGGGGGGGGCGGCACCGGGGAGCTGTTTTTT. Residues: CASTVGGGGGTGELFF. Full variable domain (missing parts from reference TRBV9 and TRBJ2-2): DSGVTQTPKHLITATGQRVTLRCSPRSGDLSVYWYQQSLDQGLQFLIQYYNGEERAKGNILERFSAQQFPDLHSELNLSSLELGDSALYFCASTVGGGGGTGELFFGEGSRLTVL.

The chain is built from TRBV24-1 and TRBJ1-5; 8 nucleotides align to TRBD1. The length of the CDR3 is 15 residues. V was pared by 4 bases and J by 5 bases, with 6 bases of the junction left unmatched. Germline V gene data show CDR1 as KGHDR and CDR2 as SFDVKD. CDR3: CATSDPQQGDQPQHF. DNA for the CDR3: TGTGCCACCAGTGACCCTCAACAGGGGGATCAGCCCCAGCATTTT.

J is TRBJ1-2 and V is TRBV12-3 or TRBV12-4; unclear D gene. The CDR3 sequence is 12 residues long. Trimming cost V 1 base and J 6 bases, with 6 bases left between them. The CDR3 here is CASSLGGDGYTF. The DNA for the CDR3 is TGTGCCAGCAGTTTAGGGGGTGATGGCTACACCTTC.

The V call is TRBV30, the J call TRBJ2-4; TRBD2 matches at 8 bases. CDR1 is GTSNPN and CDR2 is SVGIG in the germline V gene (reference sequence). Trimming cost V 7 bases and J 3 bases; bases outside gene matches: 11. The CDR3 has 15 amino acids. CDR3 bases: TGTGCCTTCGCCCTGGCGGGGGGTGGCAAAAACATTCAGTACTTC. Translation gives CAFALAGGGKNIQYF.

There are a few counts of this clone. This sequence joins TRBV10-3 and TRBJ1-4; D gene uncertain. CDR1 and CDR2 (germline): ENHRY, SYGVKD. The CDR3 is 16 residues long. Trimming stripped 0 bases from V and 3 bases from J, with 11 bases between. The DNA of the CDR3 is TGTGCCATCAGTGAGTCTCACGTGGGCTCTAATGAAAAACTGTTTTTT. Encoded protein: CAISESHVGSNEKLFF.

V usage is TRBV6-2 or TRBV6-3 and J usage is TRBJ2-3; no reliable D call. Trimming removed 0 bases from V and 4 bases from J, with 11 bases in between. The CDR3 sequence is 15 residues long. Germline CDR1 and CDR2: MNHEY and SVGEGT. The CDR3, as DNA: TGTGCCAGCAGTTACTCGCTCTCTGGCGCAGATACGCAGTATTTT. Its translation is CASSYSLSGADTQYF.